This T cell receptor beta chain emerged from a study of cytomegalovirus exposure and HLA in healthy donors (dated by TCRdb to 2016 to 2017). The study in broad terms: According to an earlier analysis of several hundred of the donors, 150 million to 200 million T cells yielded 90 million to 130 million unique TCR beta sequences and around 280 Gb of sequence data. Using immunosequencing, the study profiled T cell repertoires from fewer than 850 subjects and related those repertoires to cytomegalovirus serostatus. The study combined high-throughput TCR immunosequencing, statistical association of individual TCRs with disease status, and machine learning to predict cytomegalovirus infection status. An earlier analysis of approximately 630 of the donors applied high-throughput TCR beta sequencing to assess whether each TCR beta V gene segment acted as functional or pseudogenic. Both class I and class II loci were covered by HLA typing, at four-digit resolution. A later analysis re-analyzed previously published TCR beta repertoires from approximately 670 donors and added high-resolution HLA genotyping to study TCR occurrence patterns. Typing coverage differed by locus: A, B, C, DRB1 and DQB1 were typed in roughly 620-630 donors, DQA1 in 500 to 550, DPA1 in nearly 610, and DPB1 in 472. Roughly 5 DR-DQ haplotypes were handled as single units for association and clustering, since linkage in the cohort was strong. Among some 410 genotyped donors of the cohort, an average of around 240,000 unique TCR beta nucleotide sequences were sequenced per donor, roughly 20% of them non-productive. Alongside the repertoire data, information on donor age, sex, ethnicity and CMV serostatus was compiled. In addition to the first cohort of roughly 670 subjects, a separate validation cohort of approximately 110 different subjects was used. The study aimed to test whether signatures of past pathogen exposure could be identified by cataloging public T cell receptors. All discovery cohort repertoires had been generated on a single sequencing platform. Genome-wide SNP genotypes for about 65% of the 666 donors were used in a later genetic analysis, which treated that subset as a discovery cohort. The later analysis used no new phenotypic data to find candidate immune exposures, relying instead on TCR beta sequences and their occurrence across donors. Of the roughly 400 genotyped donors, around 81% fell in the genetic ancestry cluster associated with self-reported Caucasian donors. About 300 gigabases of sequencing data and around 87 million unique TCR sequences were included in an early release covering under 650 HLA-typed donors.

The sample holds a few counts of this clone. Its recognized antigen is unknown. Nothing much larger sits one base from this clone, and base qualities are not available. The research as a whole found: While some public TCRs were present in many individuals, most TCR sequences turned up only very rarely across donors. Because HLA typing was missing for some donors at each locus, association tests included only the typed subset. Strong co-occurrence of HLA alleles, especially DR and DQ, made assigning TCR associations to individual alleles difficult. A later analysis found that TCR association rates varied across HLA loci, with DRB1 alleles showing the most associated TCRs and HLA-C alleles the fewest. A further reported finding was that TCR beta sequences accurately predicted the HLA-A and HLA-B alleles for most subjects in the first cohort. A later analysis reported that several top co-occurrence clusters appeared linked to parvovirus B19, influenza, CMV and Epstein-Barr virus. According to a later analysis, most CMV-associated TCR beta chains appeared to be HLA-restricted, and the HLA associations seemed to be driven largely by CMV exposure. A later genetic analysis associated a missense DCLRE1C variant with V-gene and J-gene trimming of TCR beta chains, and an independent cohort replicated the association. A few of the identified cytomegalovirus-associated TCR beta chains were confirmed in vitro to be specific for cytomegalovirus antigens. Compared with the approximately 700-donor mean, donors in an Asian-associated ancestry cluster had fewer N-insertions in productive TCRs, according to a later genetic analysis. Some IMGT-functional V segments, including TRBV6-2 and TRBV6-3, could not be told apart with the 87-base-pair reads, so those segments were excluded. Roughly uniform sequencing depth across donors was assumed in presence/absence analyses, although this assumption may not hold. A later analysis associated 16,951 TCR beta sequences with specific HLA alleles at a false discovery rate of 0.05. In this cohort, only TCR beta chains were sequenced, and detectable features were limited by the absence of alpha or paired-chain data. Cytomegalovirus status was reported to be diagnosed by the classifier with high specificity and sensitivity in both the original and validation cohorts. The authors suggested that the approach could potentially be extended to other disease states and immunological phenotypes. The sequencing pipeline was judged likely to have produced a cluster of highly shared sequence variants as a technical artifact. The only immune exposure information available for the cohort was CMV serostatus. Linkage disequilibrium might explain the correlated functional status among segregating V segments, but an unknown experimental factor could not be ruled out. A total of about 180 TCR beta chains were listed by the study as associated with cytomegalovirus. An earlier analysis of approximately 500 of the donors showed that most TCR beta V segments appeared in productive rearrangements either about 87% or about 30% of the time, which broadly matched IMGT annotations. Because counts were too low, about 17 rarely observed V segments, including chromosome 9 orphons, were excluded from the earlier analysis of about 500 of the donors. A later analysis found that HLA-associated TCR beta chains were more clonally expanded and had lower generation probabilities than equally common non-associated chains.

Libraries were prepared through the immunoSEQ multiplex PCR assay. A mixture of 60 forward primers for TCR Vbeta segments and 13 reverse primers for TCR Jbeta segments was used in the multiplex PCR. The CDR3 region of rearranged TCR beta genes was amplified from genomic DNA with a multiplex PCR assay. The Illumina HiSeq System was used to sequence the amplified TCR beta libraries as 87-base-pair reads. Turning to the authors' computational methods: Across the 670 or so repertoires, a later analysis counted 80 million or so unique TCR beta chains, approximately 10 million of which were shared by at least two donors. Raw reads were error-corrected and collapsed into unique sequences by a nearest-neighbor algorithm in which closely related sequences were merged to remove PCR and sequencing errors. CDR3 sequences were aligned to IMGT reference sequences to assign V, D and J gene segments. Each retained sequence needed at least a six-nucleotide match to both a V gene segment and a J gene segment. Rearrangements were called productive when the CDR3 lacked stop codons and stayed in frame with V and J; all others were non-productive. Following IMGT convention, CDR3 was defined as the stretch from the second conserved V-encoded cysteine to the conserved J-encoded phenylalanine. In an earlier analysis of 587 of the donors, sequences lacking an unambiguous match to a single V gene segment were excluded. An earlier analysis of about 590 of the donors classified V segments as functional when productive rearrangements were above 56.7% and as segregating when the standard deviation between donors was above 5%. A statistical classification framework was developed to diagnose cytomegalovirus status using the catalog of TCR beta chain sequences. V and J gene assignment, in a later analysis, came from comparing TCR nucleotide sequences with IMGT/GENE-DB human TR gene sequences. A later analysis assigned CDR3 sequences and most-parsimonious VDJ recombination scenarios with the TCRdist pipeline. In a later analysis, each TCR beta chain was defined by its CDR3 amino acid sequence together with its V-gene family, and reads without a unique V-gene family were excluded. As a way to deal with suspected cross-contamination and a sequencing artifact, a later analysis dropped over 550 nucleotide sequences that were highly shared and had low generation probability. In a later analysis, a clonal expansion index was calculated for each public chain from normalized within-repertoire ranks of inferred template counts. In a later analysis, generation probabilities were computed using a VDJ recombination model fitted to out-of-frame rearrangements, and the results were checked against IGoR. In a later analysis, TCR-TCR, TCR-HLA and TCR-CMV co-occurrence was scored with hypergeometric tests, and a repertoire-size bias correction was applied to TCR pairs. To estimate false discovery rates, a later analysis permuted the HLA or CMV assignments 20 times. A later analysis grouped co-occurring TCRs with DBSCAN, adding TCRdist sequence similarity when clustering within HLA-allele-positive subsets. For co-occurrence clustering, repertoires with fewer than 30,000 or more than 120,000 public chains were excluded, along with a handful of repertoires with anomalous nucleotide sharing. TCRdb carries this immuneACCESS record with in-frame sequences only. Its versions omit some clonotypes, under half of them owing to an unresolved V gene in the studies checked, with the rest unexplained. For V, J and clone size, that table is used; D and trimming come from the DNA. Across this sample there are 35,000 to 40,000 clones, with around 69% seen only once. The top ten clonotypes cover 6.3% of the sample.

V is trimmed back by 3 bases and J by 2 bases, and the junction contains 7 bases that no gene match accounts for. CDR1 and CDR2 were assigned from the germline V gene (reference sequence) as PRHDT and FYEKMQ. Reading from cysteine to phenylalanine, the CDR3 counts 16 amino acids. Only CDR3 DNA remains: 48 bases, in frame from the first base. The cohort comprised some 700 healthy bone marrow donors. All cohort members were sampled while nominally healthy, although unrecorded immune exposures were likely present. The donor was CMV seronegative and belonged to the group of 350 to 400 seronegative cohort members. A peripheral blood sample was provided by each donor, and peripheral blood mononuclear cells were used for TCR beta sequencing. Genomic DNA was extracted from the blood cell samples with the Qiagen DNeasy Blood Extraction Kit.

Here the chain combines TRBV13 and TRBJ1-5, and TRBD1 matches 7 of the central bases. The sequencing input was PBMCs. This TCR was recovered from a man between 25 and 39 years old in good health and CMV-seronegative. The sequence in DNA is TGTGCCAGCAGCTTTAGACAGGGAAGGGGCAATCAGCCCCAGCATTTT. The resulting protein is CASSFRQGRGNQPQHF.